This entry lists 16 T cell receptor beta chains sequenced from one sample in a study of blood T cell repertoires in COVID-19. The assay was immunoSEQ multiplex PCR, and TCRdb's table has in-frame clones only and misses some. Seen here are around 170,000 clones, about 91% observed once, and the top ten hold 3.5% to 4.5%. The material sequenced was peripheral blood. Every receptor here comes from a woman under 40 with acute or convalescent COVID-19.

The count of this clone is one. The chain uses TRBV3-1 (or the pseudogene TRBV3-2) and TRBJ2-5; D is possibly TRBD2 (5 bases). This CDR3 spans 13 amino acids. The germline CDR1 and CDR2 sequences are LGHDT and YNNKEL (reference sequence). V lost 4 bases and J lost 5, with 11 bases in between. The CDR3 is CASSPRGPETQYF. In DNA, the CDR3 is TGTGCCAGCAGCCCCCGGGGTCCGGAGACCCAGTACTTC.

The chain recombines TRBV11-3 with TRBJ2-2; no definite D call. Germline lookup yields CDR1 SGHNT and CDR2 YENEEA. The CDR3 has 13 residues. V was pared by 0 bases and J by 6 bases, with 5 bases between. The CDR3 sequence is CASSLERPGELFF. For the CDR3, the DNA is TGTGCCAGCAGCTTAGAGCGGCCCGGGGAGCTGTTTTTT. Supplemented by reference TRBV11-3 and TRBJ2-2, the full variable domain reads EAGVVQSPRYKIIEKKQPVAFWCNPISGHNTLYWYLQNLGQGPELLIRYENEEAVDDSQLPKDRFSAERLKGVDSTLKIQPAELGDSAVYLCASSLERPGELFFGEGSRLTVL.

This clone was counted a single time. This rearrangement joins TRBV9 to TRBJ2-7; possibly TRBD2 for D (6 bases). The germline CDR1 and CDR2 sequences are SGDLS and YYNGEE. This CDR3 spans 13 amino acids. Trimming cost V 3 bases and J 6 bases, with 13 bases left between them. CDR3 residues: CASSGLGSGEQYF. DNA for the CDR3: TGTGCCAGCAGCGGACTCGGGAGCGGCGAGCAGTACTTC.

In its sample, this clone was seen a few times. This chain joins TRBV11-1 and TRBJ1-5; D not certain. The V end was cut by 5 bases, the J end by 9 bases, with 14 bases between. CDR3 length: 13 amino acids. Germline V CDR1 and CDR2: SGHAT, FQDESV (reference sequence). The CDR3 here is CASSPGSSGPQHF. DNA of the CDR3: TGTGCCAGCAGCCCCGGGTCCTCCGGGCCCCAGCATTTT.

The rearrangement joins TRBV2 to TRBJ2-2, with TRBD2 matching over 8 bases. This CDR3 is 16 amino acids long. CDR1 and CDR2 (germline): SNHLY, FYNNEI. The V segment lost 6 bases and the J segment 5 bases; nucleotides outside the gene matches: 11. The CDR3 loop is CASRPRRAGGTGELFF. Here the CDR3 DNA reads TGTGCCAGCAGGCCCCGGAGGGCGGGGGGAACCGGGGAGCTGTTTTTT.

V gene TRBV6-5 combines with J gene TRBJ1-5; D may be TRBD1 (6 bases). There are 14 residues in the CDR3. CDR1 and CDR2 (germline): MNHEY, SVGAGI. V lost 7 bases and J 3 bases, leaving 13 bases between the germline ends. The CDR3 here is CASTTGQFNQPQHF. CDR3 sequence (DNA): TGTGCCAGCACCACCGGACAGTTCAATCAGCCCCAGCATTTT.

The J gene is TRBJ2-1, the V gene TRBV9, with TRBD2 matching over 10 bases. The CDR3 is made up of 14 amino acids. Trimming removed 3 bases from V and 8 bases from J; junction bases left unmatched: 5. Germline CDR1 and CDR2: SGDLS and YYNGEE. CDR3 DNA sequence: TGTGCCAGCAGCGCTAGCGGGAGTTTTTATGAGCAGTTCTTC. The encoded protein is CASSASGSFYEQFF.

The rearrangement uses TRBV27 and TRBJ2-1; D might be TRBD2 (5 bases). Trimming took 6 bases from V and 5 from J, leaving 14 bases between them. CDR1 MNHEY and CDR2 SMNVEV come from the germline V gene (reference sequence). The CDR3 length is 14 residues. CDR3 amino acids: CASRHRTRHNEQFF. CDR3 nucleotide sequence: TGTGCCAGCAGGCATCGGACTCGACACAATGAGCAGTTCTTC.

This chain joins TRBV21-1 and TRBJ2-5; no DNA check was done on the table's D call, TRBD2. TRBV21-1 constitutes a pseudogene. CDR3 length: 15 amino acids. Here the CDR3 DNA reads TGTGCCAGCAGCACAAGCGGAGACCGCCAAGAGACCCAGTACTTC. Its translation is CASSTSGDRQETQYF.

The chain links TRBV6-5 to TRBJ1-1, with unresolved D. V dropped 10 bases and J dropped 2 bases, with 14 bases sitting between them. The CDR3 has 13 amino acids. CDR1 is MNHEY, CDR2 SVGAGI, per germline. The CDR3 region has the DNA TGTGCCACCGGGCGGGTAACCAACACTGAAGCTTTCTTT. Amino acids: CATGRVTNTEAFF.

This chain uses TRBV7-8 with TRBJ1-1, with 8 positions matching TRBD1. Germline V gene sequence: CDR1 SGHVS, CDR2 FQNEAQ. The CDR3 extends over 13 amino acids. V shed 4 bases, J shed 10 bases, and the junction held 8 bases outside the gene matches. In nucleotides, the CDR3 is TGTGCCAGCAGCTGGAAACAGGGGGACGGAGCTTTCTTT. It codes for CASSWKQGDGAFF. Drawing the rest from reference TRBV7-8 and TRBJ1-1, the complete variable domain is GAGVSQSPRYKVAKRGQDVALRCDPISGHVSLFWYQQALGQGPEFLTYFQNEAQLDKSGLPSDRFFAERPEGSVSTLKIQRTQQEDSAVYLCASSWKQGDGAFFGQGTRLTVV.

The chain links TRBV18 to TRBJ2-1; 8 bases fit TRBD2. The J segment lost 16 bases and the V segment lost 2 bases, leaving 13 bases of the junction unmatched. The CDR3 loop spans 14 amino acids. In germline, CDR1 is KGHSH, CDR2 LQKENI. The CDR3 DNA follows: TGTGCCAGCTCACCATCGTCGGGAGGGGCTGGCCTTTTCTTC. Encoded protein: CASSPSSGGAGLFF.

There are a few counts of this clone. This chain connects TRBV5-1 to TRBJ2-1, with 9 bases aligning to TRBD2. This CDR3 has 16 residues. J lost 4 bases, V lost 3 bases, and 8 bases had no gene match. Per germline, CDR1 SGHRS and CDR2 YFSETQ. Here the CDR3 reads CASSSPGTSIYNEQFF. CDR3 DNA sequence: TGCGCCAGCAGCTCCCCCGGGACTAGCATATACAATGAGCAGTTCTTC. Full variable domain (outside the CDR3, taken from reference TRBV5-1 and TRBJ2-1): KAGVTQTPRYLIKTRGQQVTLSCSPISGHRSVSWYQQTPGQGLQFLFEYFSETQRNKGNFPGRFSGRQFSNSRSEMNVSTLELGDSALYLCASSSPGTSIYNEQFFGPGTRLTVL.

The rearrangement joins TRBV27 to TRBJ1-5, with 7 positions matching TRBD1. The ends lost 8 bases at V and 14 bases at J; junction bases unmatched: 9. The length of the CDR3 is 11 residues. CDR1 and CDR2 from the germline V gene are MNHEY and SMNVEV (reference sequence). The CDR3 DNA is TGTGCCAGCGGAGCCGGGACAGAGGAGCATTTT. Its protein is CASGAGTEEHF.

The genes are TRBV7-2 and TRBJ1-1; 7 positions agree with TRBD1. The length of the CDR3 is 13 residues. The J segment lost 8 bases and the V segment lost 4 bases, leaving 7 bases of the junction unmatched. CDR1 and CDR2 (germline): SGHTA, FQGNSA. CDR3 nucleotides: TGTGCCAGCAGCTGGTCCCCGGGACAGGAAGCTTTCTTT. Translating gives CASSWSPGQEAFF.

The chain uses TRBV19 and TRBJ2-4; TRBD1 matches 8 bases. Unmatched junction bases numbered 7, after V lost 4 bases and J lost 8 bases. The CDR3 length is 14 residues. CDR1 is LNHDA and CDR2 is SQIVND in the germline V gene (reference sequence). CDR3 residues: CASSNRDRQHIQYF. The CDR3 coding sequence is TGTGCCAGTAGTAACAGGGACAGGCAACACATTCAGTACTTC.